The next 28 T cell receptor beta chains were all read from a single sample in a study of cytomegalovirus exposure and HLA in healthy donors (dated by TCRdb to about 2017). Library generation was performed with the immunoSEQ multiplex PCR assay. The source is immuneACCESS, and TCRdb retained only in-frame sequences with V and J called. Part of the clones is not carried over; for the studies checked, unresolved V genes explain less than half of this, and the remainder is unexplained. The sample includes 220,000 or so clones, with approximately 80% observed a single time. The ten top clones hold around an eighth of the sample. Input material: PBMCs. These receptors were collected from a woman between 25 and 40 years old in good health and CMV-seropositive.

The CDR3 DNA is TGTGCCAGCAGCTTATTGTTCTACGAGCAGTACTTC. Encoded protein: CASSLLFYEQYF. The chain employs TRBV11-2 and TRBJ2-7; no definite D call. Per the germline V gene, CDR1 is SGHAT and CDR2 is FQNNGV. This CDR3 is built from 12 residues. The germline V and J ends were trimmed by 2 bases and 3 bases, with 5 bases remaining between them. The entire variable domain, with the rest obtained from reference TRBV11-2 and TRBJ2-7, is as follows: EAGVAQSPRYKIIEKRQSVAFWCNPISGHATLYWYQQILGQGPKLLIQFQNNGVVDDSQLPKDRFSAERLKGVDSTLKIQPAKLEDSAVYLCASSLLFYEQYFGPGTRLTVT.

This chain links TRBV7-9 with TRBJ1-5; 7 bases agree with TRBD1. This CDR3 comprises 16 residues. Germline V gives CDR1 SEHNR, CDR2 FQNEAQ (reference sequence). The J segment lost 4 bases and the V segment lost 4 bases, leaving 10 bases of the junction unmatched. The CDR3 protein is CASSYTGTAGNQPQHF. The CDR3, as DNA: TGTGCCAGCAGCTATACCGGGACAGCTGGTAATCAGCCCCAGCATTTT.

The V gene is TRBV27, the J gene TRBJ1-2; no clear D. CDR1 is MNHEY and CDR2 is SMNVEV in the germline V gene (reference sequence). Trimming shortened V by 5 bases and J by 7 bases, and 14 bases separated the two germline ends. CDR3 size: 13 residues. This chain's CDR3 is CASSQSSTGGYTF. The CDR3 DNA reads TGTGCCAGCAGTCAGTCAAGTACGGGTGGCTACACCTTC.

The V gene is TRBV9, the J gene TRBJ2-5; perhaps TRBD2 as D (6 bases). The CDR3 is 15 residues long. The germline V gene encodes CDR1 SGDLS and CDR2 YYNGEE. With 0 bases removed from V and 5 bases from J, the gap between germline ends came to 14 bases. The CDR3 loop is CASSVVASEGETQYF. The CDR3 DNA sequence: TGTGCCAGCAGCGTAGTGGCTAGCGAAGGGGAGACCCAGTACTTC.

The CDR3 region has the DNA TGTGCCAGCAGTTCCGGACCTCAGGGCCCTTCTACAAGAGTCACCTTC. It encodes CASSSGPQGPSTRVTF. The rearrangement links TRBV27 to TRBJ1-2; tentatively, D is TRBD1 (5 bases). The V end lost 4 bases, the J end lost 13 bases, and 28 bases lay between the germline ends. In germline, CDR1 is MNHEY, CDR2 SMNVEV (reference sequence). The CDR3 is 16 residues long.

Details on this clone: This sample includes further DNA sequences coding for the same CDR3. This chain uses TRBV30 with TRBJ1-2, with D uncertain. This CDR3 spans 12 amino acids. V was cut by 2 bases and J by 2 bases, with 6 bases left in between. The germline V gene encodes CDR1 GTSNPN and CDR2 SVGIG (reference sequence). As DNA, the CDR3 is TGTGCCTGGAGTCTAGAAAACTATGGCTACACCTTC. This gives the protein CAWSLENYGYTF.

The chain links TRBV4-1 to TRBJ1-2; D not resolved. V gave up 0 bases and J gave up 2 bases, with 10 bases separating them. Germline V gene data show CDR1 as MGHRA and CDR2 as YSYEKL. There are 15 residues in the CDR3. CDR3 in DNA: TGCGCCAGCAGCCAAGATTTTGGCAGAAACTATGGCTACACCTTC. This sequence encodes CASSQDFGRNYGYTF.

The chain links TRBV14 to TRBJ2-7, with 9 nucleotides matching TRBD1. The CDR3 is 15 residues long. V shed 4 bases, J shed 1 base, and the junction held 5 bases outside the gene matches. Germline CDR1 reads SGHDN; CDR2 reads FVKESK. CDR3 region: CASSPGTGISYEQYF. The CDR3 DNA follows: TGTGCCAGCAGCCCCGGGACAGGGATTTCCTACGAGCAGTACTTC.

This chain links TRBV10-3 with TRBJ1-1; 7 bases agree with TRBD1. This CDR3 has 13 amino acids. The germline CDR1 and CDR2 sequences are ENHRY and SYGVKD. The junction had 3 bases not matched to a gene; V was cut back by 8 bases and J by 0 bases. The CDR3, as DNA: TGTGCCATCGGACAGGATATGAACACTGAAGCTTTCTTT. It encodes CAIGQDMNTEAFF.

The sample holds one count of this clone. This rearrangement joins TRBV7-9 to TRBJ2-7; D is possibly TRBD1 (6 bases). The ends were cut back, 4 bases at V and 7 bases at J, with 20 bases in the middle. CDR3 length equals 15 residues. Germline V gives CDR1 SEHNR, CDR2 FQNEAQ (reference sequence). The CDR3 loop is CASSSPATGTKEQYF. CDR3 DNA sequence: TGTGCCAGCAGCTCTCCAGCAACAGGGACGAAAGAGCAGTACTTC.

The rearrangement joins TRBV21-1 to TRBJ2-3; no check of the table's D call, TRBD1, against the DNA was made. TRBV21-1 is classified as a pseudogene. The CDR3 is made up of 14 amino acids. This CDR3 is CASPPGGRTDTQYF. DNA of the CDR3: TGTGCCAGCCCCCCAGGGGGGCGCACAGATACGCAGTATTTT.

The sample holds a few counts of this clone. J is TRBJ1-3 and V is TRBV7-9; TRBD1 is a possible D gene (6 bases). Trimming took 5 bases from V and 4 from J, leaving 15 bases between them. The CDR3 totals 15 residues. Germline V CDR1 and CDR2: SEHNR, FQNEAQ (reference sequence). The CDR3 sequence: CASSRDGQSGNTIYF. CDR3 coding DNA: TGTGCCAGCAGCCGAGATGGACAGTCAGGAAACACCATATATTTT.

On this clone itself: Other DNA sequences in the sample encode the same CDR3. This sequence joins TRBV30 and TRBJ1-2, with 7 positions matching TRBD1. Germline CDR1 and CDR2: GTSNPN and SVGIG (reference sequence). J was trimmed by 5 bases and V by 0 bases; bases with no gene match: 0. This CDR3 is 12 amino acids long. CDR3 in amino acids: CAWSVQGYGYTF. CDR3 DNA: TGTGCCTGGAGTGTACAGGGGTATGGCTACACCTTC.

In the case of this clone: Relative to the germline gene, one junction end is altered; a read error may explain this. This chain connects TRBV7-7 to TRBJ2-3, with TRBD2 matching over 11 bases. This CDR3 has 16 residues. Germline loops: CDR1 SSHAT, CDR2 FNYEAQ (reference sequence). The CDR3 region is CASSVGLAVSTDTQYF. The CDR3 nucleotides read TGTGCTAGCAGCGTGGGACTAGCGGTTAGCACAGATACGCAGTATTTT. The full variable domain, with the rest looked up from reference TRBV7-7 and TRBJ2-3, is GAGVSQSPRYKVTKRGQDVTLRCDPISSHATLYWYQQALGQGPEFLTYFNYEAQPDKSGLPSDRFSAERPEGSISTLTIQRTEQRDSAMYRCASSVGLAVSTDTQYFGPGTRLTVL.

V is TRBV5-1 and J is TRBJ2-1; 13 nucleotides line up with TRBD2. The CDR3 sequence is 14 residues long. V lost 4 bases to trimming and J lost 9 bases; unmatched junction nucleotides: 4. CDR1 SGHRS and CDR2 YFSETQ come from the germline V gene. The CDR3 is CASSPTSGRSEQFF. As DNA, the CDR3 is TGCGCCAGCAGCCCGACTAGCGGGAGGAGTGAGCAGTTCTTC.

About this clone itself: The CDR3 does not close with the conserved phenylalanine or tryptophan, likely indicating a read error. The genes are TRBV6-1 and TRBJ1-5; 7 bases map to TRBD1. V shed 6 bases, J shed 4 bases, and the junction held 6 bases outside the gene matches. This CDR3 region has 14 residues. Germline CDR1 reads MNHNS; CDR2 reads SASEGT. CDR3 residues: CASRHDRENQPQHL. The CDR3 region has the DNA TGTGCCAGCAGGCACGACAGGGAGAATCAGCCCCAGCATCTT.

The chain's CDR3 is CASTGQGSYEQYF. For the CDR3, the DNA is TGTGCCAGCACGGGGCAGGGGTCCTACGAGCAGTACTTC. This chain uses TRBV7-2 with TRBJ2-7; D may be TRBD1 (6 bases). The CDR3 runs to 13 residues. CDR1 and CDR2 from the germline V gene are SGHTA and FQGNSA. The V gene lost 7 bases and the J gene lost 1 base, with 11 bases spanning the gap. The full variable domain, completed using reference TRBV7-2 and TRBJ2-7, is GAGVSQSPSNKVTEKGKDVELRCDPISGHTALYWYRQSLGQGLEFLIYFQGNSAPDKSGLPSDRFSAERTGGSVSTLTIQRTQQEDSAVYLCASTGQGSYEQYFGPGTRLTVT.

This clone was seen more than once but under ten times. The chain recombines TRBV5-8 with TRBJ1-2; D gene unclear. This CDR3 contains 13 residues. The germline gives CDR1 SGHTS, CDR2 YDEGEE. Trimming removed 4 bases from V and 7 bases from J, with 14 bases in between. The DNA of the CDR3 is TGTGCCAGCAGCCAATTACCTCCAGCTGGCTACACCTTC. Translation: CASSQLPPAGYTF.

A single count supports this clone. This chain uses TRBV25-1 with TRBJ1-3; the D gene is possibly TRBD1 (5 bases). V lost 7 bases, J lost 0 bases, and 19 bases lay in between. Per the germline V gene, CDR1 is MGHDK and CDR2 is SYGVNS. CDR3 length equals 17 residues. CDR3 sequence: CASTGKAGQNSGNTIYF. DNA of the CDR3: TGTGCCAGCACCGGGAAGGCCGGACAAAACTCTGGAAACACCATATATTTT.

J is TRBJ2-7 and V is TRBV27; TRBD1 aligns across 7 bases. V lost 8 bases, J lost 0 bases, and 4 bases stayed unmatched. Germline loops: CDR1 MNHEY, CDR2 SMNVEV (reference sequence). CDR3 size: 13 residues. The CDR3 loop reads CASSGTASYEQYF. In DNA, the CDR3 is TGTGCCAGCTCCGGGACAGCCTCCTACGAGCAGTACTTC.

J is TRBJ2-2 and V is TRBV5-1; D gene unclear. V dropped 4 bases and J dropped 6 bases, with 10 bases sitting between them. Germline-derived CDR1 and CDR2 are SGHRS and YFSETQ. There are 13 residues in the CDR3. CDR3 amino acids: CASSGDTAGELFF. DNA for the CDR3: TGCGCCAGCAGCGGTGACACCGCCGGGGAGCTGTTTTTT.

The genes are TRBV29-1 and TRBJ1-2; perhaps TRBD1 as D (5 bases). Germline CDR1 and CDR2: SQVTM and ANQGSEA. There are 13 residues in the CDR3. V was pared by 4 bases and J by 8 bases, with 17 bases between. CDR3 sequence (DNA): TGCAGCGTTGTGGGGCCGCTAGTAAAAGGCTACACCTTC. Its translation: CSVVGPLVKGYTF.

With respect to this clone: Different DNA sequences within this sample yield the same CDR3. This chain connects TRBV4-2 to TRBJ1-3, with D unresolved. Germline V gene data show CDR1 as LGHNA and CDR2 as YNFKEQ. V was clipped by 1 base and J by 4 bases, with 2 bases between them. This CDR3 region has 12 residues. CDR3 loop: CASSQGGNTIYF. The CDR3 DNA sequence: TGTGCCAGCAGCCAAGGGGGAAACACCATATATTTT.

The chain recombines TRBV6-5 with TRBJ2-3; D perhaps matches TRBD1 (6 bases). The CDR3 is 15 residues long. CDR1 and CDR2 (germline): MNHEY, SVGAGI. V was shortened by 2 bases and J by 2 bases, with 11 bases between the two germline ends. This CDR3 is CASSYRGISTDTQYF. DNA of the CDR3: TGTGCCAGCAGTTACAGGGGGATCTCCACAGATACGCAGTATTTT.

The chain uses TRBV27 and TRBJ1-2; 10 nucleotides line up with TRBD1. The CDR3 has 13 residues. J lost 6 bases, V lost 6 bases, and 4 bases had no gene match. The germline CDR1 and CDR2 sequences are MNHEY and SMNVEV (reference sequence). CDR3 in amino acids: CASSRDRGHGYTF. The DNA for the CDR3 is TGTGCCAGCAGCCGCGACAGGGGGCATGGCTACACCTTC.

The J gene is TRBJ2-3, the V gene TRBV15; D is possibly TRBD2 (5 bases). Per the germline V gene, CDR1 is LNHNV and CDR2 is YYDKDF (reference sequence). Trimming took 5 bases from V and 1 from J, leaving 7 bases between them. The CDR3 runs 13 residues. DNA of the CDR3: TGTGCCACCAGCCGGGGAGGCACAGATACGCAGTATTTT. Translating gives CATSRGGTDTQYF. Based on the CDR3 plus reference TRBV15 and TRBJ2-3, the full variable domain is DAMVIQNPRYQVTQFGKPVTLSCSQTLNHNVMYWYQQKSSQAPKLLFHYYDKDFNNEADTPDNFQSRRPNTSFCFLDIRSPGLGDTAMYLCATSRGGTDTQYFGPGTRLTVL.

About this clone itself: One end of the junction fails to match germline, which may point to a read error. CDR3 DNA: TGCAGTGCTGGCCGCGACAGCAGAGCAAACTTC. Encoded protein: CSAGRDSRANF. This rearrangement joins TRBV20-1 to TRBJ2-7; maybe TRBD1 (5 bases). In germline, CDR1 is DFQATT, CDR2 SNEGSKA (reference sequence). The CDR3 consists of 11 residues.

This chain connects TRBV2 to TRBJ2-7; no definite D call. Trimming took 4 bases from V and 5 from J, leaving 6 bases between them. Germline V lookup: CDR1 SNHLY, CDR2 FYNNEI. The length of the CDR3 is 11 residues. CDR3 in DNA: TGTGCCAGCAGTGGAGCCGACGAGCAGTACTTC. It yields the protein CASSGADEQYF.